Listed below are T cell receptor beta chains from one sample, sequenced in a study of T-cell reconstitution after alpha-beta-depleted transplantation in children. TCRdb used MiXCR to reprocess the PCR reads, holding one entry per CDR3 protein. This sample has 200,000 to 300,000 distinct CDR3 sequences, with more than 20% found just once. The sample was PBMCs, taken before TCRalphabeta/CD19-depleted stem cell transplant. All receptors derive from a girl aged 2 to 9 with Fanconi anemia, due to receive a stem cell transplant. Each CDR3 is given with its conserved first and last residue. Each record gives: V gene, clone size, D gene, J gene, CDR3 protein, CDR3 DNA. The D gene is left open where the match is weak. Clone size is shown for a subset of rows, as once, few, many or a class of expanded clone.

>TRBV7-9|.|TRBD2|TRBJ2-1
CASTQPRLATYNEQFF
TGTGCCAGCACCCAGCCGAGACTAGCGACCTACAATGAGCAGTTCTTC
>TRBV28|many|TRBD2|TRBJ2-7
CASSHPSGLADSYEQYF
TGTGCCAGCAGCCATCCTTCGGGACTAGCGGACTCCTACGAGCAGTACTTC
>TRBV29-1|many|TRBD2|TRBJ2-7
CSARGLAEPREQYF
TGCAGCGCCCGCGGACTAGCGGAGCCCCGCGAGCAGTACTTC
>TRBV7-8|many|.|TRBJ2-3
CASSHISHSTDTQYF
TGTGCCAGCAGCCACATTAGTCACTCCACAGATACGCAGTATTTT
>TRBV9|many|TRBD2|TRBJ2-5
CASSVRASGGPSQETQYF
TGTGCCAGCAGCGTACGGGCTAGCGGGGGGCCCTCCCAAGAGACCCAGTACTTC
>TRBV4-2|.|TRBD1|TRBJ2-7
CASSQHLGTGSAYEQYF
TGTGCCAGCAGCCAACACCTTGGGACAGGGAGCGCCTACGAGCAGTACTTC
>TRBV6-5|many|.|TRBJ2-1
CASSYRESSYNEQFF
TGTGCCAGCAGTTACCGGGAGAGCTCCTACAATGAGCAGTTCTTC
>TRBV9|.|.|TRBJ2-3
CASSVQGLGTDTQYF
TGTGCCAGCAGCGTCCAAGGGTTAGGCACAGATACGCAGTATTTT
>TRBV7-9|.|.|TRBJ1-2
CASSLDSPYGYTF
TGTGCCAGCAGCTTGGACTCTCCCTATGGCTACACCTTC
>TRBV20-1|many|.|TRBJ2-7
CSARPFSYEQYF
TGCAGTGCTAGACCATTCTCCTACGAGCAGTACTTC
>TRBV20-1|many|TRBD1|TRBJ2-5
CSALRTGSSETQYF
TGCAGTGCTCTGAGGACAGGGTCGAGCGAGACCCAGTACTTC
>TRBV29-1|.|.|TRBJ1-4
CSVEWNEKLFF
TGCAGCGTTGAGTGGAATGAAAAACTGTTTTTT
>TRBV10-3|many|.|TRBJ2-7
CAISESTVGQYF
TGTGCCATCAGTGAGTCGACAGTGGGACAGTACTTC
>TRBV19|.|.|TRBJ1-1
CASSIGVGFLMNTEAFF
TGTGCCAGTAGTATCGGAGTAGGCTTCCTCATGAACACTGAAGCTTTCTTT
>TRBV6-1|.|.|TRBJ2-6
CASGTPRTAKVSGANVLTF
TGTGCCAGCGGTACCCCCCGGACAGCGAAAGTCTCTGGGGCCAACGTCCTGACTTTC
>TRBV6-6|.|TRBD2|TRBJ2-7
CASSRLAVYEQYF
TGTGCCAGCTCACGACTAGCGGTCTACGAGCAGTACTTC
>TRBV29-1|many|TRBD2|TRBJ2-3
CSVDRGAGGKGTDTQYF
TGCAGCGTTGATCGAGGAGCGGGAGGAAAGGGCACAGATACGCAGTATTTT
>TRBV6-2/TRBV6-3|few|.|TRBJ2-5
CASSYSQKETQYF
TGTGCCAGCAGTTACTCCCAAAAAGAGACCCAGTACTTC
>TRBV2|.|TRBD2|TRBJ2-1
CASSLAGVDSYNEQFF
TGTGCCAGCAGTCTAGCGGGAGTGGATTCCTACAATGAGCAGTTCTTC
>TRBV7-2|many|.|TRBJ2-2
CASSLQFGAEYGELFF
TGTGCCAGCAGCTTACAATTCGGAGCAGAGTACGGGGAGCTGTTTTTT
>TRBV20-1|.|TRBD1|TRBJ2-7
CSATRQGGEQYF
TGCAGTGCTACCCGACAGGGGGGCGAGCAGTACTTC
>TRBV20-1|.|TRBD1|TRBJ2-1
CSARDQGAAYNEQFF
TGCAGTGCTAGAGATCAGGGGGCTGCCTACAATGAGCAGTTCTTC
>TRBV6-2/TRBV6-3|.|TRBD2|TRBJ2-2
CASSQGLVANTGELFF
TGTGCCAGCAGCCAGGGACTAGTTGCGAACACCGGGGAGCTGTTTTTT